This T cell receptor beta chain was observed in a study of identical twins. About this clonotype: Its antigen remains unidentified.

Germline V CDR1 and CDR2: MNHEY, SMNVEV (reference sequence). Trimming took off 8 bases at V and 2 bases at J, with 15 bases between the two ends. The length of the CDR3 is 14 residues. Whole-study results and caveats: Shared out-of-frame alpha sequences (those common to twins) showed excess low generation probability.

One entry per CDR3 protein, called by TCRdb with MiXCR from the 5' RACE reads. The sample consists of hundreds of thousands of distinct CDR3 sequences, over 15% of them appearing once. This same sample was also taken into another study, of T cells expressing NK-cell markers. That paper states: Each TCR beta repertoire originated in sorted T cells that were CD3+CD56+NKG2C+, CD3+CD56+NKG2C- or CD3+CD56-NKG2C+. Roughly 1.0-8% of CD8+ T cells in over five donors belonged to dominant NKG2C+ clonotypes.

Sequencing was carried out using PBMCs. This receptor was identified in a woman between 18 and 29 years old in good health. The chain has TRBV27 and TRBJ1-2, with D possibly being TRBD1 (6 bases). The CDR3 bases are TGTGCCAGCCGGTCGAAGGGGGGGAACTATGGCTACACCTTC. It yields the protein CASRSKGGNYGYTF.